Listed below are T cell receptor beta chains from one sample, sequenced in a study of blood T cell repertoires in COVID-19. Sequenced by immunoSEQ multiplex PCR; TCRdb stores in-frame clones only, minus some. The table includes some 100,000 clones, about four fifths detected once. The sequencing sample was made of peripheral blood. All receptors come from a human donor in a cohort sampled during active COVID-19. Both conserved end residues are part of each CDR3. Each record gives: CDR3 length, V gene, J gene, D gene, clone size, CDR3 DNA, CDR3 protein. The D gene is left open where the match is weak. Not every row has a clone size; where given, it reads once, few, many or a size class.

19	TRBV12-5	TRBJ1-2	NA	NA	TGTGCTAGTGGTTTGTTAACAGGGATCCCCCAGGGCGCTAACTATGGCTACACCTTC	CASGLLTGIPQGANYGYTF
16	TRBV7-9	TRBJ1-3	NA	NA	TGTGCCAGCAGCTTAGCGGTCGGGGGCTCTGGAAACACCATATATTTT	CASSLAVGGSGNTIYF
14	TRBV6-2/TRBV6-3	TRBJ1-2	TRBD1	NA	TGTGCCAGCAGCTCCGGGACAGGGCACTATGGCTACACCTTC	CASSSGTGHYGYTF
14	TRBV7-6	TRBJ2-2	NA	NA	TGTGCCAGCAGCGCCCACAGGGACACCGGGGAGCTGTTTTTT	CASSAHRDTGELFF
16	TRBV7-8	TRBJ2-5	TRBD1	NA	TGTGCCAGCAGCTTAAGGGGACAGGGGGCGAGGGGGACCCAGTACTTC	CASSLRGQGARGTQYF
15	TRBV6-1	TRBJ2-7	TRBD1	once	TGTGCCAGCAGTGACCGGGACAGGGAATCCTACGAGCAGTACTTC	CASSDRDRESYEQYF
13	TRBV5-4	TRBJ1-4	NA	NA	TGTGCCAGCAGCCGAGGGAATCGGGAAAAACTGTTTTTT	CASSRGNREKLFF
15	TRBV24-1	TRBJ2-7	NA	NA	TGTGCCACCAGTGACTCGCAGGACTTTTTCAACGAGCAGTACTTC	CATSDSQDFFNEQYF
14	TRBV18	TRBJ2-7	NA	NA	TGTGCCAGCTCACCACAGGGGGTGAGCGGCGAGCAGTACTTC	CASSPQGVSGEQYF
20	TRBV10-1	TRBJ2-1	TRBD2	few	TGCGCCAGCAGAAAAGGGCGACTAGCGGGAAACCACTATTTATACAATGAGCAGTTCTTC	CASRKGRLAGNHYLYNEQFF
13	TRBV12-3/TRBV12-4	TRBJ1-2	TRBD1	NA	TGTGCCAGCAGTCCCCAGGACAGGGTTGGCTACACCTTC	CASSPQDRVGYTF
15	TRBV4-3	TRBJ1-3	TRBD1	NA	TGCGCCAGCAGCCAGACAGGGGGAACGGGAAACACCATATATTTT	CASSQTGGTGNTIYF
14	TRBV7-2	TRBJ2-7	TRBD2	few	TGTGCCAGCAGCCTCTCGCGGGAGCAGAACGAGCAGTACTTC	CASSLSREQNEQYF
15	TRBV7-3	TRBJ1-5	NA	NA	TGTGCCAGCAGCTTAACGGCAGGGTTCGATCAGCCCCAGCATTTT	CASSLTAGFDQPQHF
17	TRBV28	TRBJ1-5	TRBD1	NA	TGTGCCATTGGGCCGGGACAGGGGACTCGAAGCAATCAGCCCCAGCATTTT	CAIGPGQGTRSNQPQHF
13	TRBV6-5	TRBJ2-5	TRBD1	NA	TGTGCCAGCAGTATAACAGGGGAGAAGACCCAGTACTTC	CASSITGEKTQYF
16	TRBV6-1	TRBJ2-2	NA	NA	TGTGCCAGCAGTGTCCCCGGAAGAGGTCAGACCGGGGAGCTGTTTTTT	CASSVPGRGQTGELFF
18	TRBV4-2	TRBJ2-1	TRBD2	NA	TGTGCCAGCAGCGGGACAAGACTAGCGGGAGGGTCCCACAATGAGCAGTTCTTC	CASSGTRLAGGSHNEQFF
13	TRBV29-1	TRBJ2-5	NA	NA	TGCAGCGTTGTGGTAGGGGTGCAAGAGACCCAGTACTTC	CSVVVGVQETQYF
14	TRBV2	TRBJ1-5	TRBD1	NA	TGTGCCAGCAGTGACGGGACAGGGGGCCAGCCCCAGCATTTT	CASSDGTGGQPQHF
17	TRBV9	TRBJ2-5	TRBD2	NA	TGTGCCAGCAGCGTAGGAAGGAGCGGGGGATTCCAAGAGACCCAGTACTTC	CASSVGRSGGFQETQYF
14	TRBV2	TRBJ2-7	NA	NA	TGTGCCAGCAGTGTTAACAGGGAGTCCTACGAGCAGTACTTC	CASSVNRESYEQYF
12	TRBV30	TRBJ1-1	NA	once	TGTGCCTGGGGATCTCCTGGGAGCTCAGCTTTCTTT	CAWGSPGSSAFF
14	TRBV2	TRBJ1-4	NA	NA	TGTGCCAGCACCGGACAAGTAAACAATGAAAAACTGTTTTTT	CASTGQVNNEKLFF
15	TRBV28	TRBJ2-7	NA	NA	TGTGCCAGCAGTTTGACGTCAGGGAAGGACTACGAGCAGTACTTC	CASSLTSGKDYEQYF
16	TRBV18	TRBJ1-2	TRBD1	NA	TGTGCCAGCTCACAACTTAGAGACAGGGATGAAAATGGCTACACCTTC	CASSQLRDRDENGYTF
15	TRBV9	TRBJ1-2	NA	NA	TGTGCCAGCAGCGTAGCGGTATCTTTTGAATATGGCTACACCTTC	CASSVAVSFEYGYTF
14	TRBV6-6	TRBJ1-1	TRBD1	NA	TGTGCCAGCAGTCCGGGACAGGGTTGGCCTGAAGCTTTCTTT	CASSPGQGWPEAFF
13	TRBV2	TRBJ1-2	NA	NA	TGTGCCAGCAGCGAAAGCAGGGAGGTAGGCTACACCTTC	CASSESREVGYTF
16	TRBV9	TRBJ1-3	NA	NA	TGTGCCAGCAGCGCCACAGGGCTTGGCGCTGGAAACACCATATATTTT	CASSATGLGAGNTIYF
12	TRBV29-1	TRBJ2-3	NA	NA	TGCAGCGTTGAGCAGGGCACAGATACGCAGTATTTT	CSVEQGTDTQYF
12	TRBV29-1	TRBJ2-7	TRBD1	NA	TGCAGCGCAAGACAGGGGTTTTACGAGCAGTACTTC	CSARQGFYEQYF
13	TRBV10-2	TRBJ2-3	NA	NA	TGCGCCAGCAGTCCCCTACTGGCAGATACGCAGTATTTT	CASSPLLADTQYF
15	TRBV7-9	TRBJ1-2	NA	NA	TGTGCCAGCAGCTGGGGCGACCGGGCCGCCTTGGGCTACACCTTC	CASSWGDRAALGYTF
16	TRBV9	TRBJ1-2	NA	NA	TGTGCCAGCAGCCCGGGTGGAGTAAAGGGGGACTATGGCTACACCTTC	CASSPGGVKGDYGYTF
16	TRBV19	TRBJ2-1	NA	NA	TGTGCCAGTACCCTGGGAGGCTCCCACACCTACAATGAGCAGTTCTTC	CASTLGGSHTYNEQFF
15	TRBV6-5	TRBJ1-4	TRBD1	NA	TGTGCCAGCAGCGCCCCGGACAGGGGGAGTGAGGAACTGTTTTTT	CASSAPDRGSEELFF
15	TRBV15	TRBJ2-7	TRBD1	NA	TGTGCCACCAGCAGAGGCCGGGACAGAGGCTACGAGCAGTACTTC	CATSRGRDRGYEQYF
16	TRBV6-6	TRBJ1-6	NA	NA	TGTGCCAGCAACAATAGGGGGAGCTCCTATAATTCACCCCTCCACTTT	CASNNRGSSYNSPLHF
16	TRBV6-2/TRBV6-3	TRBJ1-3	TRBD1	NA	TGTGCCAGCAGTGGACAGGGGTATTCCTCTGGAAACACCATATATTTT	CASSGQGYSSGNTIYF
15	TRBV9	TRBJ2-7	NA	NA	TGTGCCAGCAGCGTAGGGTCGACACCCCCCTACGAGCAGTACTTC	CASSVGSTPPYEQYF